The 31 T cell receptor beta chains in this list originate from one sample, sequenced in a study of shared clonotypes between healthy human individuals. Assay: immunoSEQ multiplex PCR; the TCRdb copy retains only in-frame clones and omits some. Of around 2,000,000 clones in the sample, about 92% are singletons; the top ten hold around 1.7%. It was CD45RO-negative cells, positively selected for CCR7, that made up naive CD8 cells, with terminally differentiated effector memory CD45RA+ cells excluded. Sequencing was performed on naive CD8+ T cells from PBMCs. These receptors all come from a man aged 18 to 35 in good health. Some clones in this sample may be carry-over from other donors' samples.

The chain joins TRBV10-2 to TRBJ2-5, with D possibly TRBD2 on 5 matching bases. Germline V CDR1 and CDR2: WSHSY, SAAADI. V was pared by 5 bases and J by 0 bases, with 10 bases between. This CDR3 contains 14 residues. The CDR3 here is CASSWWENQETQYF. The CDR3 coding sequence is TGCGCCAGCAGTTGGTGGGAGAACCAAGAGACCCAGTACTTC.

The chain uses TRBV6-6 and TRBJ1-1; no clear D gene. The CDR3 loop spans 11 amino acids. CDR1 is MNHNY and CDR2 is SVGAGI in the germline V gene (reference sequence). V was clipped by 7 bases and J by 7 bases, with 10 bases between them. Written as DNA, the CDR3 is TGTGCCAGCATAACTCCTGATGAAGCTTTCTTT. This codes for CASITPDEAFF.

The CDR3 DNA reads as TGTGCCAGTAGTCTGCCCGCGGGCCATGAGCAGTTCTTC. Its protein product is CASSLPAGHEQFF. J is TRBJ2-1 and V is TRBV19; a possible D gene is TRBD2 (5 bases). V lost 5 bases and J lost 8, with 13 bases in between. CDR3 length: 13 residues. CDR1 and CDR2 from the germline V gene are LNHDA and SQIVND (reference sequence).

The chain links TRBV9 to TRBJ1-2; 7 bases map to TRBD1. The CDR3 covers 15 residues. The germline V gene has CDR1 SGDLS and CDR2 YYNGEE. Trimming at V came to 0 bases and at J to 5 bases, leaving 7 bases not matched to a gene. The chain's CDR3 is CASSVDRGGDYGYTF. The CDR3 DNA reads as TGTGCCAGCAGCGTAGACAGGGGCGGGGATTATGGCTACACCTTC.

This chain links TRBV6-5 with TRBJ1-5; D not resolved. CDR3 length: 14 residues. The V and J ends lost 5 bases and 4 bases respectively, with 12 bases between them. The germline CDR1 and CDR2 sequences are MNHEY and SVGAGI. CDR3 sequence: CASSDRGLNQPQHF. CDR3 in DNA: TGTGCCAGCAGTGACCGGGGTTTAAATCAGCCCCAGCATTTT.

The chain couples TRBV19 to TRBJ1-5; D is perhaps TRBD1 (5 bases). V lost 6 bases to trimming and J lost 3 bases, with 12 bases between them. This CDR3 is built from 14 residues. Germline lookup yields CDR1 LNHDA and CDR2 SQIVND (reference sequence). CDR3 in amino acids: CASRVGGYNQPQHF. CDR3 bases: TGTGCCAGTAGGGTGGGGGGGTACAATCAGCCCCAGCATTTT. Supplemented by reference TRBV19 and TRBJ1-5, the full variable domain reads DGGITQSPKYLFRKEGQNVTLSCEQNLNHDAMYWYRQDPGQGLRLIYYSQIVNDFQKGDIAEGYSVSREKKESFPLTVTSAQKNPTAFYLCASRVGGYNQPQHFGDGTRLSIL.

The chain is built from TRBV5-1 and TRBJ2-3; 8 bases match TRBD2. The ends lost 0 bases at V and 2 bases at J; junction bases unmatched: 11. The germline V gene has CDR1 SGHRS and CDR2 YFSETQ. The CDR3 has 18 residues. The CDR3 region has the DNA TGCGCCAGCAGCTTGGGGGAAAGGACTAGCATATACACAGATACGCAGTATTTT. It encodes CASSLGERTSIYTDTQYF.

The V call is TRBV28, the J call TRBJ1-2; a weak D match, TRBD1 (6 bases). The CDR3 extends over 14 amino acids. Germline lookup yields CDR1 MDHEN and CDR2 SYDVKM. Deletions cut 3 bases from V and 4 bases from J, with 12 bases between. In DNA, the CDR3 is TGTGCCAGCAGTTTGATACAGGGCCCCTATGGCTACACCTTC. Translated: CASSLIQGPYGYTF.

V is TRBV6-5 and J is TRBJ2-1; no reliable D call. The V gene's germline CDR1 is MNHEY and CDR2 SVGAGI. The ends were cut back, 8 bases at V and 3 bases at J, with 11 bases in the middle. CDR3 length: 13 residues. The CDR3 nucleotides are TGTGCCAGCGGAAACAAATTCTACAATGAGCAGTTCTTC. Encoded protein: CASGNKFYNEQFF.

Concerning this clone itself: Other DNA sequences in the sample encode the same CDR3. The chain carries TRBV19 and TRBJ2-7; 8 bases are a match to TRBD1. V was pared by 4 bases and J by 4 bases, with 6 bases of the junction left unmatched. Germline V gives CDR1 LNHDA, CDR2 SQIVND (reference sequence). This CDR3 comprises 14 residues. In DNA form, the CDR3 reads TGTGCCAGTAGTACCCAGGGGGCCCGGTACGAGCAGTACTTC. Amino acid sequence: CASSTQGARYEQYF.

This clone came up once. The rearrangement links TRBV27 to TRBJ1-1; no clear D. This CDR3 has 17 amino acids. The ends were cut back, 0 bases at V and 1 base at J, with 15 bases in the middle. The germline CDR1 and CDR2 sequences are MNHEY and SMNVEV (reference sequence). The CDR3 DNA sequence: TGTGCCAGCAGTTTATCCGCCGTGTGGCAGGCGAACACTGAAGCTTTCTTT. Translated, it gives CASSLSAVWQANTEAFF.

The genes are TRBV29-1 and TRBJ2-5; D is perhaps TRBD2 (6 bases). The J call may be faulty, since TRBJ2-7 better matches the DNA end. The CDR3 contains 13 residues. CDR1 and CDR2 from the germline V gene are SQVTM and ANQGSEA. CDR3 bases: TGCAGCGTGCCTGGGACTGGATACTACGAGCAGTACTTC. Encoded protein: CSVPGTGYYEQYF.

The CDR3 DNA reads as TGTGCCAGCAGTTTCGGCAGGGGAACATATGGCTACACCTTC. The encoded protein is CASSFGRGTYGYTF. This sequence joins TRBV27 and TRBJ1-2; the D gene is possibly TRBD1 (6 bases). V dropped 3 bases and J dropped 5 bases, with 13 bases sitting between them. Germline CDR1 is MNHEY and CDR2 is SMNVEV (reference sequence). CDR3 length: 14 residues.

This clone showed up just once. The chain joins TRBV28 to TRBJ2-2; 9 bases align to TRBD2. The CDR3 totals 14 residues. Germline loops: CDR1 MDHEN, CDR2 SYDVKM. Trimming removed 7 bases from V and 6 bases from J; junction bases left unmatched: 6. The CDR3 DNA reads TGTGCCAGCACGGGTAGCGGGAGATCCGGGGAGCTGTTTTTT. It is translated as CASTGSGRSGELFF.

J is TRBJ2-1 and V is TRBV15; D unresolved. From germline, CDR1 is LNHNV and CDR2 YYDKDF (reference sequence). V was pared by 3 bases and J by 0 bases, with 9 bases between. This CDR3 contains 15 residues. The CDR3 reads CATSSRVNSYNEQFF. CDR3 bases: TGTGCCACCAGCAGCCGAGTTAACTCCTACAATGAGCAGTTCTTC.

This clone was detected once. The chain uses TRBV11-2 and TRBJ2-3, with D tentatively TRBD2 (6 bases). The CDR3 contains 15 residues. Germline CDR1 reads SGHAT; CDR2 reads FQNNGV. V was shortened by 0 bases and J by 6 bases, with 13 bases between the two germline ends. The CDR3 DNA follows: TGTGCCAGCAGCTTAGATCCTGGGCTAGCGGATACGCAGTATTTT. This encodes CASSLDPGLADTQYF.

The chain combines TRBV9 with TRBJ2-3; 9 nucleotides match TRBD2. Germline V CDR1 and CDR2: SGDLS, YYNGEE. This CDR3 is built from 15 residues. J was trimmed by 1 base and V by 7 bases; bases with no gene match: 7. CDR3 loop: CASGSTSGRTDTQYF. CDR3 sequence (DNA): TGTGCCAGCGGATCGACTAGCGGTCGCACAGATACGCAGTATTTT.

With respect to this clone: Other DNA variants within this sample encode the same CDR3. The V and J genes are TRBV27 and TRBJ1-5; D is ambiguous. Germline V gives CDR1 MNHEY, CDR2 SMNVEV (reference sequence). This CDR3 comprises 14 residues. The germline V and J ends were trimmed by 5 bases and 3 bases, with 11 bases remaining between them. This CDR3 reads CASSPDGPNQPQHF. DNA of the CDR3: TGTGCCAGCAGTCCGGACGGACCCAATCAGCCCCAGCATTTT.

The chain recombines TRBV19 with TRBJ1-1; D gene uncertain. The V and J ends lost 7 bases and 1 base respectively, with 13 bases between them. Germline V lookup: CDR1 LNHDA, CDR2 SQIVND (reference sequence). The CDR3 length is 14 residues. CDR3 bases: TGTGCCAGTAAGTCCTGGTCCCGGAACACTGAAGCTTTCTTT. Translating gives CASKSWSRNTEAFF.

The chain uses TRBV19 and TRBJ1-1; no clear D. V lost 0 bases, J lost 5 bases, and 16 bases lay in between. The CDR3 is 16 amino acids. CDR1 and CDR2 from the germline V gene are LNHDA and SQIVND (reference sequence). This CDR3 is CASSIDTEAFGTEAFF. The CDR3, as DNA: TGTGCCAGTAGTATAGATACGGAGGCCTTCGGAACTGAAGCTTTCTTT.

The gene calls are TRBV5-6 and TRBJ1-1; possible D gene TRBD1, 5 bases. Germline CDR1 and CDR2: SGHDT and YYEEEE. The CDR3 totals 14 residues. Trimming took 3 bases from V and 6 from J, leaving 15 bases between them. In DNA, the CDR3 is TGTGCCAGCAGCTATTCTCAGGGTTACCCTGAAGCTTTCTTT. It specifies CASSYSQGYPEAFF.

The chain couples TRBV6-1 to TRBJ2-7; 7 bases fit TRBD2. Unmatched junction bases numbered 10, after V lost 2 bases and J lost 3 bases. CDR3 length: 16 amino acids. Germline V gene data show CDR1 as MNHNS and CDR2 as SASEGT. For the CDR3, the DNA is TGTGCCAGCAGTGAATTGCCAGGGAGGGTAATCTACGAGCAGTACTTC. Amino acid sequence: CASSELPGRVIYEQYF.

The chain is built from TRBV27 and TRBJ2-2; D is ambiguous. The germline V and J ends were trimmed by 5 bases and 2 bases, with 6 bases remaining between them. CDR3 length: 13 amino acids. Germline V gives CDR1 MNHEY, CDR2 SMNVEV (reference sequence). The CDR3 loop is CASSRQNTGELFF. In nucleotides, the CDR3 is TGTGCCAGCAGTAGGCAAAACACCGGGGAGCTGTTTTTT.

This chain links TRBV6-4 with TRBJ2-1; 7 bases map to TRBD2. V shed 3 bases and J 0 bases; nucleotides not matched to a gene: 5. CDR1 and CDR2 (germline): MRHNA, SNTAGT. The CDR3 covers 16 residues. CDR3 coding DNA: TGTGCCAGCAGTGAACTCGGCGGGAGCTCCTACAATGAGCAGTTCTTC. It is translated as CASSELGGSSYNEQFF.

The rearrangement joins TRBV6-1 to TRBJ2-3; D assignment may be TRBD1 or TRBD2 (5 bases each). The CDR3 is 15 amino acids. Germline assignment: CDR1 MNHNS and CDR2 SASEGT. V was clipped by 7 bases and J by 0 bases, with 14 bases between them. The CDR3 here is CASTRSGTSTDTQYF. The CDR3 region has the DNA TGTGCCAGCACCCGGTCAGGGACCAGCACAGATACGCAGTATTTT.

This rearrangement joins TRBV9 to TRBJ2-3, with 7 bases matching TRBD2. The CDR3 runs 16 residues. The germline gives CDR1 SGDLS, CDR2 YYNGEE. The V segment lost 0 bases and the J segment 2 bases; nucleotides outside the gene matches: 6. The DNA of the CDR3 is TGTGCCAGCAGCGTAGGGGCTAGCGGCTACACAGATACGCAGTATTTT. It translates to CASSVGASGYTDTQYF.

The chain joins TRBV21-1 to TRBJ2-7; the DNA was not compared with TRBD2, the D call given in the table. TRBV21-1 represents a pseudogene. CDR3 size: 14 residues. The CDR3 DNA reads TGTGCCCACACCTGGGGGGGCAGGACCTACGAGCAGTACTTC. As protein: CAHTWGGRTYEQYF.

Turning to this clone: The same CDR3 arises from other DNA sequences in this sample as well. This chain links TRBV9 with TRBJ2-5, with D maybe TRBD1 (6 bases). Germline values: CDR1 SGDLS, CDR2 YYNGEE. The ends were cut back, 3 bases at V and 5 bases at J, with 14 bases in the middle. The CDR3 length is 14 residues. The CDR3: CASSGAGVLETQYF. The CDR3 coding sequence is TGTGCCAGCAGCGGGGCAGGGGTGCTGGAGACCCAGTACTTC.

The chain combines TRBV9 with TRBJ1-1; D call uncertain. Germline lookup yields CDR1 SGDLS and CDR2 YYNGEE. The CDR3 is 14 residues long. The germline V and J ends were trimmed by 4 bases and 4 bases, with 14 bases remaining between them. In nucleotides, the CDR3 is TGTGCCAGCAGCCCAACCGCCGGGTCCACTGAAGCTTTCTTT. Translating it yields CASSPTAGSTEAFF. Drawing the rest from reference TRBV9 and TRBJ1-1, the complete variable domain is DSGVTQTPKHLITATGQRVTLRCSPRSGDLSVYWYQQSLDQGLQFLIQYYNGEERAKGNILERFSAQQFPDLHSELNLSSLELGDSALYFCASSPTAGSTEAFFGQGTRLTVV.

CDR3 protein: CASSAGTGGYQETQYF. In DNA form, the CDR3 reads TGTGCCAGCAGCGCAGGGACAGGCGGTTACCAAGAGACCCAGTACTTC. The chain uses TRBV11-2 and TRBJ2-5, with 8 positions matching TRBD1. CDR3 length: 16 amino acids. V lost 5 bases and J lost 0; bases outside the gene matches: 8. Germline CDR1 and CDR2: SGHAT and FQNNGV.

Comment on this clone: The sample carries other DNA sequences with the same CDR3. V gene TRBV28 combines with J gene TRBJ2-2; D unclear. V was trimmed by 3 bases and J by 2 bases, leaving 7 bases between them. Germline CDR1 and CDR2: MDHEN and SYDVKM. This CDR3 comprises 14 residues. The CDR3 DNA sequence: TGTGCCAGCAGTTTGACTGGTAACACCGGGGAGCTGTTTTTT. It is translated as CASSLTGNTGELFF.